This entry concerns a single T cell receptor (beta chain). The library came from three nested PCR rounds adapted from ARM-PCR protocols. One entry per CDR3 protein, called by TCRdb with MiXCR from the multiplex PCR reads. The table includes some 93,000 distinct CDR3 sequences, approximately 70% detected once. The template was RNA from unsorted bulk tissue. With 4 bases clipped from V and 12 bases from J, the junction kept 17 bases outside the gene matches. This CDR3 contains 16 residues. The entry originates in a study of tumor and adjacent non-tumor tissue in lung cancer. Sequenced: lung tumor tissue. This clonotype was sampled from a man aged 55-75 years with non-small cell lung cancer. The chain uses TRBV12-3 or TRBV12-4 and TRBJ2-3; TRBD1 agrees at 9 bases. The CDR3 nucleotides are TGTGCCAGCAGTTCCAGTGACAGGGGGTGCACAGATATACAGTATTTT. Translated: CASSSSDRGCTDIQYF.